This T cell receptor (beta chain) was captured by sequencing in a study of CD8+ T cells in alopecia areata. Overall study context: The percentage of affected scalp area served as the score of severity for treated patients.

Following extraction, RNA underwent reverse transcription to cDNA, which served as the sequencing template. Profiled with immunoSEQ multiplex PCR; TCRdb holds only in-frame clones, not every one. The sample lists approximately 280,000 clones, about 62% occurring once. In the case of this clone: Its antigen is still unknown.

The CDR3 extends over 15 amino acids. The germline V gene encodes CDR1 ENHRY and CDR2 SYGVKD. V dropped 2 bases and J dropped 2 bases, with 12 bases sitting between them. The treatment: oral pan-JAK inhibitor, 5-10 mg twice daily. The authors sorted CD4+ and CD8+ T cells from PBMCs. Findings and caveats of the study: Among the top 100, expanded CD8+ clones were significantly decreased by tofacitinib, as was scalp clonality. Scalp and blood samples kept many expanded lesional clones throughout tofacitinib.

The sample was CD4+ T cells sorted from blood, taken at week 24, from a patient treated with tofacitinib. The chain uses TRBV10-3 and TRBJ2-5, with D tentatively TRBD2 (5 bases). This clonotype was sampled from a human donor with alopecia areata. The CDR3 is CAISERADQQETQYF. CDR3 nucleotide sequence: TGTGCCATCAGTGAGAGAGCGGATCAACAAGAGACCCAGTACTTC.